These 22 T cell receptor beta chains originate from one sample sequenced in a study of blood T cell repertoires in COVID-19. Assay used: immunoSEQ multiplex PCR; TCRdb lists only in-frame clones, some missing. The data hold roughly 100,000 clones, with roughly nine tenths observed a single time. The sequencing sample was made of peripheral blood. Receptors were obtained from a man over 45 with active COVID-19.

The chain recombines TRBV24-1 with TRBJ2-3; the D gene is possibly TRBD1 (5 bases). Germline V gene data show CDR1 as KGHDR and CDR2 as SFDVKD. Between the trimmed V and J ends, which lost 3 bases and 1 base, there was a span of 10 bases. The CDR3 loop spans 15 amino acids. Here the CDR3 reads CATSDPRQRTDTQYF. CDR3 bases: TGTGCCACCAGTGATCCTAGACAGCGCACAGATACGCAGTATTTT.

V usage is TRBV6-2 or TRBV6-3 and J usage is TRBJ1-5, with 7 bases identical to TRBD1. In germline, CDR1 is MNHEY, CDR2 SVGEGT. The junction had 12 bases not matched to a gene; V was cut back by 0 bases and J by 4 bases. The CDR3 has 18 amino acids. The CDR3 sequence: CASSYSPQGVVRNQPQHF. CDR3 bases: TGTGCCAGCAGTTACTCGCCCCAGGGGGTAGTACGGAATCAGCCCCAGCATTTT.

V is TRBV28 and J is TRBJ1-1; D gene unclear. This CDR3 has 14 amino acids. Trimming pared 6 bases from V and 1 base from J, leaving 12 bases between. CDR1 and CDR2 from the germline V gene are MDHEN and SYDVKM. The CDR3 DNA follows: TGTGCCAGCAGCCCCCCGGGGTCGAACACTGAAGCTTTCTTT. Encoded protein: CASSPPGSNTEAFF. Together with reference TRBV28 and TRBJ1-1, the CDR3 gives the full variable domain: DVKVTQSSRYLVKRTGEKVFLECVQDMDHENMFWYRQDPGLGLRLIYFSYDVKMKEKGDIPEGYSVSREKKERFSLILESASTNQTSMYLCASSPPGSNTEAFFGQGTRLTVV.

The rearrangement links TRBV6-1 to TRBJ2-1, with 10 bases identical to TRBD1. Germline V gene sequence: CDR1 MNHNS, CDR2 SASEGT. The CDR3 is 15 residues long. V lost 2 bases to trimming and J lost 3 bases; unmatched junction nucleotides: 1. The DNA of the CDR3 is TGTGCCAGCAGTGAATGGGACAGGGGCTACAATGAGCAGTTCTTC. It codes for CASSEWDRGYNEQFF.

The chain carries TRBV13 and TRBJ1-1; D is uncertain. V was shortened by 0 bases and J by 8 bases, with 7 bases between the two germline ends. The CDR3 contains 12 residues. Looked up from germline, CDR1 is PRHDT and CDR2 is FYEKMQ (reference sequence). The CDR3 DNA sequence: TGTGCCAGCAGCTTAGGCACTAAGGAAGCTTTCTTT. It is translated as CASSLGTKEAFF. Variable domain in full (rest from reference TRBV13 and TRBJ1-1): AAGVIQSPRHLIKEKRETATLKCYPIPRHDTVYWYQQGPGQDPQFLISFYEKMQSDKGSIPDRFSAQQFSDYHSELNMSSLELGDSALYFCASSLGTKEAFFGQGTRLTVV.

The chain carries TRBV12-3 or TRBV12-4 and TRBJ1-1, with D unresolved. CDR3 length equals 11 residues. Between the trimmed V and J ends, which lost 3 bases and 11 bases, there was a span of 10 bases. This chain's CDR3 is CASSFKARAFF. Here the CDR3 DNA reads TGTGCCAGCAGTTTTAAGGCCAGGGCTTTCTTT.

This chain links TRBV18 with TRBJ2-7; 7 bases align to TRBD1. This CDR3 is 14 amino acids long. Germline lookup yields CDR1 KGHSH and CDR2 LQKENI. The junction had 2 bases not matched to a gene; V was cut back by 3 bases and J by 0 bases. The CDR3 protein is CASSPPGGSYEQYF. DNA of the CDR3: TGTGCCAGCTCACCTCCAGGGGGCTCCTACGAGCAGTACTTC. The full variable domain, its missing parts supplied by reference TRBV18 and TRBJ2-7, is NAGVMQNPRHLVRRRGQEARLRCSPMKGHSHVYWYRQLPEEGLKFMVYLQKENIIDESGMPKERFSAEFPKEGPSILRIQQVVRGDSAAYFCASSPPGGSYEQYFGPGTRLTVT.

This chain connects TRBV4-1 to TRBJ2-3, with a weak D call TRBD1 (5 bases). Germline lookup yields CDR1 MGHRA and CDR2 YSYEKL. Trimming pared 0 bases from V and 6 bases from J, leaving 16 bases between. The CDR3 sequence is 16 residues long. The CDR3, as DNA: TGCGCCAGCAGCCAAGATCAGGGCCCCGTGGGTGATACGCAGTATTTT. This translates into CASSQDQGPVGDTQYF.

This rearrangement joins TRBV30 to TRBJ1-6, with D perhaps matching TRBD1 (5 bases). Germline V CDR1 and CDR2: GTSNPN, SVGIG (reference sequence). The CDR3 contains 16 residues. With 3 bases removed from V and 1 base from J, the gap between germline ends came to 13 bases. For the CDR3, the DNA is TGTGCCTGGAGGGGGCAGGATGGGTCCTATAATTCACCCCTCCACTTT. This translates into CAWRGQDGSYNSPLHF.

The chain uses TRBV10-1 and TRBJ1-2; TRBD1 might be the D (6 bases). Germline values: CDR1 WNHNN, CDR2 SYGVQD (reference sequence). The CDR3 consists of 13 residues. V was cut by 4 bases and J by 2 bases, with 8 bases left in between. CDR3 in amino acids: CASSGQANYGYTF. The CDR3 coding sequence is TGCGCCAGCAGTGGACAGGCCAACTATGGCTACACCTTC.

The chain employs TRBV11-2 and TRBJ2-3; TRBD1 agrees at 7 bases. The CDR3 is 14 amino acids. The V segment lost 7 bases and the J segment 2 bases; nucleotides outside the gene matches: 6. Germline V gene data show CDR1 as SGHAT and CDR2 as FQNNGV. The CDR3 region is CASTWTGYTDTQYF. The CDR3 bases are TGTGCCAGCACCTGGACAGGTTACACAGATACGCAGTATTTT. The variable domain in full, with the rest retrieved from reference TRBV11-2 and TRBJ2-3, is EAGVAQSPRYKIIEKRQSVAFWCNPISGHATLYWYQQILGQGPKLLIQFQNNGVVDDSQLPKDRFSAERLKGVDSTLKIQPAKLEDSAVYLCASTWTGYTDTQYFGPGTRLTVL.

J is TRBJ2-1 and V is TRBV21-1; TRBD2 was called by the table and not checked on the DNA. TRBV21-1 corresponds to a pseudogene. This CDR3 has 19 amino acids. The CDR3, as DNA: TGTGCCAGGAGTACCGAAAGCCGGCGGATAGCGGGGGGGCACAATGAGCAGTTCTTC. As protein: CARSTESRRIAGGHNEQFF.

The chain combines TRBV10-1 with TRBJ2-5; D is undetermined. The CDR3 is 15 residues long. Germline lookup yields CDR1 WNHNN and CDR2 SYGVQD (reference sequence). Trimming cost V 2 bases and J 4 bases, with 14 bases left between them. The CDR3 loop reads CASSENGFPIETQYF. The CDR3 DNA reads TGCGCCAGCAGTGAGAACGGGTTTCCGATAGAGACCCAGTACTTC.

The rearrangement joins TRBV19 to TRBJ2-5; 7 bases line up with TRBD2. J lost 4 bases, V lost 6 bases, and 14 bases had no gene match. The CDR3 consists of 16 residues. Germline V lookup: CDR1 LNHDA, CDR2 SQIVND (reference sequence). Written as DNA, the CDR3 is TGTGCCAGTAGGGCGGAAAGCCGGGGAGGGCGAGAGACCCAGTACTTC. Encoded protein: CASRAESRGGRETQYF.

The rearrangement uses TRBV4-1 and TRBJ1-1; D remains unclear. CDR1 is MGHRA, CDR2 YSYEKL, per germline. This CDR3 has 14 residues. Trimming left V 2 bases short and J 0 bases short, with 7 bases between. The CDR3 reads CASSQQQLNTEAFF. The CDR3 nucleotides are TGCGCCAGCAGCCAACAACAGTTGAACACTGAAGCTTTCTTT.

The chain combines TRBV5-1 with TRBJ2-5; possibly TRBD2 for D (6 bases). The CDR3 consists of 17 residues. V lost 3 bases, J lost 3 bases, and 21 bases lay in between. Germline CDR1 and CDR2: SGHRS and YFSETQ. CDR3 loop: CASSSSLAARSKETQYF. In nucleotides, the CDR3 is TGCGCCAGCAGCTCTTCCTTAGCGGCCCGATCCAAAGAGACCCAGTACTTC.

The rearrangement uses TRBV12-3 or TRBV12-4 and TRBJ1-1; no definite D call. V was trimmed by 2 bases and J by 4 bases, leaving 8 bases between them. This CDR3 comprises 13 residues. The CDR3 DNA reads as TGTGCCAGCAGTTTAATGGCGGGCACTGAAGCTTTCTTT. This translates into CASSLMAGTEAFF.

This chain uses TRBV7-8 with TRBJ1-2, with D unclear. This CDR3 region has 13 residues. The V end lost 8 bases, the J end lost 8 bases, and 18 bases lay between the germline ends. Looked up from germline, CDR1 is SGHVS and CDR2 is FQNEAQ. CDR3 coding DNA: TGTGCCAGCGGTCAGGACCCCCGGGGAGGCTACACCTTC. It is translated as CASGQDPRGGYTF. Full variable domain (rest looked up from reference TRBV7-8 and TRBJ1-2): GAGVSQSPRYKVAKRGQDVALRCDPISGHVSLFWYQQALGQGPEFLTYFQNEAQLDKSGLPSDRFFAERPEGSVSTLKIQRTQQEDSAVYLCASGQDPRGGYTFGSGTRLTVV.

The chain links TRBV5-1 to TRBJ1-2, with 7 bases lining up with TRBD1. The CDR3 has 14 residues. V lost 0 bases to trimming and J lost 4 bases; unmatched junction nucleotides: 3. Germline CDR1 SGHRS, CDR2 YFSETQ. DNA for the CDR3: TGCGCCAGCAGCTTGGCTACAGGGGCCTATGGCTACACCTTC. Encoded protein: CASSLATGAYGYTF.

This chain uses TRBV20-1 with TRBJ2-1, with 8 positions matching TRBD2. This CDR3 is 13 amino acids long. The V segment lost 3 bases and the J segment 10 bases; nucleotides outside the gene matches: 8. Per the germline V gene, CDR1 is DFQATT and CDR2 is SNEGSKA (reference sequence). The CDR3 sequence: CSASALAGWEQFF. The CDR3 DNA sequence: TGCAGTGCTAGTGCCCTAGCGGGCTGGGAGCAGTTCTTC.

The genes are TRBV12-3 or TRBV12-4 and TRBJ1-1; the D gene is possibly TRBD1 (5 bases). CDR3 length: 12 residues. The V gene lost 6 bases and the J gene lost 4 bases, with 9 bases spanning the gap. In DNA, the CDR3 is TGTGCCAGCAGCCGCGGGGGCACTGAAGCTTTCTTT. Translation gives CASSRGGTEAFF.

The V and J genes are TRBV7-9 and TRBJ2-7, with 8 bases fitting TRBD2. The germline V gene encodes CDR1 SEHNR and CDR2 FQNEAQ (reference sequence). The CDR3 runs to 18 residues. The V segment lost 5 bases and the J segment 0 bases; nucleotides outside the gene matches: 15. The CDR3 DNA is TGTGCCAGCAGCCCTGGGGTTGGGGCGGGGGGAATCTCCTACGAGCAGTACTTC. Protein sequence: CASSPGVGAGGISYEQYF.